This T cell receptor (beta chain) derives from a study of cytomegalovirus exposure and HLA in healthy donors. Across the whole study: Clustering assigned about 76% of the approximately 390 genotyped donors to the Caucasian-associated ancestry cluster.

Use of 60 Vbeta and 13 Jbeta primers characterized the PCR. TCRdb keeps only in-frame clones here, not all; method: immunoSEQ multiplex PCR. The data hold 150,000 to 200,000 clones, with 77% observed a single time. This CDR3 region has 12 residues. From germline, CDR1 is MDHEN and CDR2 SYDVKM. V was clipped by 7 bases and J by 4 bases, with 11 bases between them. Study outcomes and limitations: Clonal expansion, a later analysis showed, was greater in HLA-associated TCR beta chains than in equally common others. Researchers counted around 180 TCR beta chains as cytomegalovirus-associated. About 87% or about 30% of the time was how often most TCR beta V segments were productive, according to an earlier analysis.

To note about this clone: The antigen remains unidentified.

The origin of this receptor is a woman aged 25 to 39 in good health and CMV-seronegative. V and J are TRBV28 and TRBJ2-7; D is ambiguous. The sequencing sample was made of PBMCs. The CDR3 sequence: CASTRSGYEQYF. The CDR3 DNA reads TGTGCCAGCACACGTTCGGGTTACGAGCAGTACTTC.